This T cell receptor (beta chain) originates from a study of blood T cell repertoires in COVID-19. About the study: Whether acute or convalescent, the COVID-19 samples came from the United States, Italy and Spain. T cells, B-cell-depleted T cells, or PBMCs supplied cDNA or gDNA.

Original handling: Estimated nucleated cell counts came from reference gene primer amplification. Data came from immunoSEQ multiplex PCR; TCRdb stores just in-frame clones and leaves some out. V and J calls and clone size are copied from that table; D and trimming were computed from the DNA. The sample shows a few hundred thousand clones, 84% of them seen only once. Germline loops: CDR1 MNHNS, CDR2 SASEGT. The V end was cut by 1 base, the J end by 2 bases, with 11 bases between. The CDR3 runs to 16 residues. The V and J genes are TRBV6-1 and TRBJ1-4; D is uncertain. The origin of this receptor is a woman in her thirties or forties who had recovered from COVID-19. Sequencing was performed on peripheral blood. The CDR3, as DNA: TGTGCCAGCAGTGAAGGAGGGTACACGACTAATGAAAAACTGTTTTTT. Its protein is CASSEGGYTTNEKLFF.